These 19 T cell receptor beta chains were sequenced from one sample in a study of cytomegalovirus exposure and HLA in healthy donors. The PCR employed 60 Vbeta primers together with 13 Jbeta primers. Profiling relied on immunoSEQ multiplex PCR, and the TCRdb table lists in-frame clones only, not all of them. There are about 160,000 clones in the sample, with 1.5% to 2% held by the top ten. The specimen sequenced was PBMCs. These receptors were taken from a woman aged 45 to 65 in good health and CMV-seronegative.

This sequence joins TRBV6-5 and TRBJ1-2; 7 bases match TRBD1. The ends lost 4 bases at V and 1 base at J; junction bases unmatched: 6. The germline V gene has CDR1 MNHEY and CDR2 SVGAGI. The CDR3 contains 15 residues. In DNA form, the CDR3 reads TGTGCCAGCAGTTTAGGGGGCGGACGTAACTATGGCTACACCTTC. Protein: CASSLGGGRNYGYTF.

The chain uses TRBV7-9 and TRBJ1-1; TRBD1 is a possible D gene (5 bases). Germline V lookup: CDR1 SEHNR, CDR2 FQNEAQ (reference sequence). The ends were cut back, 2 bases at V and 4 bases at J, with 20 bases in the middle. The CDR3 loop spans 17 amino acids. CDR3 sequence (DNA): TGTGCCAGCAGCTTATTAGGCCTTTCAGGGTGGGGCACTGAAGCTTTCTTT. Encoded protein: CASSLLGLSGWGTEAFF.

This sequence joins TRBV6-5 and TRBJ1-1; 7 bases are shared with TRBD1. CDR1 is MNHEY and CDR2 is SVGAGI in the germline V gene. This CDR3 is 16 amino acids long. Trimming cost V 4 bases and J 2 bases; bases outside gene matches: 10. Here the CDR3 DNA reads TGTGCCAGCAGTTGGGTACAGGGGCGTCTTAACACTGAAGCTTTCTTT. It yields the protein CASSWVQGRLNTEAFF.

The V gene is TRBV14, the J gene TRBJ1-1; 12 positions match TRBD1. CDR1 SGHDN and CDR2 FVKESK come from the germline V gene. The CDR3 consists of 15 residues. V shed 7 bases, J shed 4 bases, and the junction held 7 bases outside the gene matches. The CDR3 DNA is TGTGCCAGCACGGGACAGGGGGCTTGGAGCACTGAAGCTTTCTTT. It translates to CASTGQGAWSTEAFF.

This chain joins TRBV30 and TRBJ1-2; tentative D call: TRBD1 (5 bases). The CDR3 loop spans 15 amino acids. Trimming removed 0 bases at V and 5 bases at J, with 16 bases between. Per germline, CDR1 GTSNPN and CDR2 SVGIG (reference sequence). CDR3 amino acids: CAWSVMEGLGYGYTF. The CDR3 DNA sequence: TGTGCCTGGAGTGTGATGGAGGGGCTGGGGTATGGCTACACCTTC.

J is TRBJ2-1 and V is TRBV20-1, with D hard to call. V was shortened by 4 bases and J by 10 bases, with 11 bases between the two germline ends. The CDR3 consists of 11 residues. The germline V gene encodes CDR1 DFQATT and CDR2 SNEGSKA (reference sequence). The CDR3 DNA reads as TGCAGTGCTAAATTGCTGGGCGAGCAGTTCTTC. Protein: CSAKLLGEQFF.

The CDR3: CASSMRRGEGYTF. The CDR3 DNA sequence: TGTGCCAGTAGTATGCGGAGGGGCGAAGGCTACACCTTC. The chain uses TRBV19 and TRBJ1-2, with D possibly TRBD1 on 5 matching bases. V lost 3 bases, J lost 8 bases, and 13 bases lay in between. This CDR3 is 13 amino acids long. CDR1 LNHDA and CDR2 SQIVND come from the germline V gene (reference sequence).

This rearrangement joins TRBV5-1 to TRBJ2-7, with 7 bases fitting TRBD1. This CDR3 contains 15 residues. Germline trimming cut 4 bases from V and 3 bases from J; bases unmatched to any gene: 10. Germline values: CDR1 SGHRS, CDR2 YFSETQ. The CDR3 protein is CASSRAPGGFYEQYF. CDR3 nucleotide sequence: TGCGCCAGCAGCCGAGCCCCAGGGGGTTTCTACGAGCAGTACTTC.

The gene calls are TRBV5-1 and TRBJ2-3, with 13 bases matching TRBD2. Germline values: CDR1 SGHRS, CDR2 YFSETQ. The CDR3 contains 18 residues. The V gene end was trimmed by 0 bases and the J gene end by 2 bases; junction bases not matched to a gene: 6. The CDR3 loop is CASSLGLAGGGPTDTQYF. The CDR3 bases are TGCGCCAGCAGCTTGGGACTAGCGGGGGGAGGACCCACAGATACGCAGTATTTT.

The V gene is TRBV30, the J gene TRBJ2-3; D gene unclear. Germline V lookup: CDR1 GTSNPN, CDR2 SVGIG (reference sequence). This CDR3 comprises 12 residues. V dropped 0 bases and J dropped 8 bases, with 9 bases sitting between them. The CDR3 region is CAWSVTEITQYF. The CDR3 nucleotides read TGTGCCTGGAGTGTTACTGAGATTACGCAGTATTTT.

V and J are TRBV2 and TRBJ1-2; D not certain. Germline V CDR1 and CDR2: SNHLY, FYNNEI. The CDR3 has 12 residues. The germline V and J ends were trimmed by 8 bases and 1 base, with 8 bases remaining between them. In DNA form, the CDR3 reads TGTGCCAGCCTGACTCTTAACTATGGCTACACCTTC. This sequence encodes CASLTLNYGYTF. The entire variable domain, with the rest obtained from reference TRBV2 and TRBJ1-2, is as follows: EPEVTQTPSHQVTQMGQEVILRCVPISNHLYFYWYRQILGQKVEFLVSFYNNEISEKSEIFDDQFSVERPDGSNFTLKIRSTKLEDSAMYFCASLTLNYGYTFGSGTRLTVV.

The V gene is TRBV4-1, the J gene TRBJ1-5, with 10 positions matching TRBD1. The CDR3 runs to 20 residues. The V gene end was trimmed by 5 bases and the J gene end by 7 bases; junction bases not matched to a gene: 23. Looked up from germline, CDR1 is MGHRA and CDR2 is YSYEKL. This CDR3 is CASSIVATGQGFGVKQPQHF. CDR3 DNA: TGCGCCAGCAGCATCGTGGCGACGGGACAGGGGTTTGGGGTTAAACAGCCCCAGCATTTT.

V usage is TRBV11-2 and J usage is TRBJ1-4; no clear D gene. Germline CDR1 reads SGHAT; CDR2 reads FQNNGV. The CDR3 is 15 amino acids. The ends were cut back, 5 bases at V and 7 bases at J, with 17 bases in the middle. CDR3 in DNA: TGTGCCAGCAGCGGAATTCGATCGGGATTTGAAAAACTGTTTTTT. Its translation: CASSGIRSGFEKLFF.

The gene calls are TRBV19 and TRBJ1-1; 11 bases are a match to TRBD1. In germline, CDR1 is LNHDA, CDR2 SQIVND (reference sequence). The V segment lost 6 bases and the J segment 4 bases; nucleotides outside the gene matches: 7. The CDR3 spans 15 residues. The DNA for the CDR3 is TGTGCCAGTAGAACGACCGGGACAGGGGGCACTGAAGCTTTCTTT. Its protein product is CASRTTGTGGTEAFF.

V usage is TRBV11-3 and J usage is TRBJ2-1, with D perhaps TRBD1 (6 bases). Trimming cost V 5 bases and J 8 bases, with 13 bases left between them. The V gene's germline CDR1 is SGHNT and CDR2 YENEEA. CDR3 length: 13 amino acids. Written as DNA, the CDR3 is TGTGCCAGCAGCCCTCAGGGGACGGATGAGCAGTTCTTC. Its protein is CASSPQGTDEQFF.

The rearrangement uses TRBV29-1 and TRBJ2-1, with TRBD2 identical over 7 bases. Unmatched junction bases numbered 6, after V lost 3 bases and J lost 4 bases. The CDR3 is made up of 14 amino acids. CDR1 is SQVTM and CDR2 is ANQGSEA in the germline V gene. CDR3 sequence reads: CSVDGTNGYNEQFF. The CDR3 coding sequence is TGCAGCGTTGATGGGACTAATGGGTACAATGAGCAGTTCTTC.

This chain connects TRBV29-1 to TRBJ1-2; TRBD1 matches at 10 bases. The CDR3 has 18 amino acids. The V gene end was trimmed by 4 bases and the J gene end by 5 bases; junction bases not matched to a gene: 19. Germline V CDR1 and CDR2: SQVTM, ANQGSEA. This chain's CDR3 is CSVALESGTGVIRYGYTF. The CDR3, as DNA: TGCAGCGTTGCCCTCGAGAGCGGGACAGGGGTGATTAGGTATGGCTACACCTTC.

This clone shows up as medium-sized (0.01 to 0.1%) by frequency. The CDR3 loop is CASSETSGTGELFF. CDR3 sequence (DNA): TGTGCCAGCAGTGAAACTAGCGGTACCGGGGAGCTGTTTTTT. V usage is TRBV2 and J usage is TRBJ2-2; 8 positions agree with TRBD2. With V trimmed by 2 bases and J by 5 bases, 1 base remained unmatched. CDR3 length equals 14 residues. Germline V CDR1 and CDR2: SNHLY, FYNNEI. Looking up the rest from reference TRBV2 and TRBJ2-2 gives the full variable domain: EPEVTQTPSHQVTQMGQEVILRCVPISNHLYFYWYRQILGQKVEFLVSFYNNEISEKSEIFDDQFSVERPDGSNFTLKIRSTKLEDSAMYFCASSETSGTGELFFGEGSRLTVL.

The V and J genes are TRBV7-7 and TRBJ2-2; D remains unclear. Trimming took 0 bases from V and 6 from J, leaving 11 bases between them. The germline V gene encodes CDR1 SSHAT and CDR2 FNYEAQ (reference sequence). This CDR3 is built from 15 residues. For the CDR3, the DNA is TGTGCCAGCAGCTTAGCGTCTATTGGAGCCGGGGAGCTGTTTTTT. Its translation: CASSLASIGAGELFF.